One and the same sample provided the 17 T cell receptor beta chains below, sequenced in a study of CD8 T cells in ankylosing spondylitis. TCRdb processed the 5' RACE reads anew with MiXCR; each CDR3 protein has one entry. The sample includes hundreds of thousands of distinct CDR3 sequences, 30% to 40% seen only once; the top ten take 4% to 5%. The specimen was blood, either unsorted or a sorted T cell fraction (not recorded which). Receptors were obtained from a male donor with ankylosing spondylitis or in good health (not recorded which).

The count of this clonotype is one. This chain uses TRBV5-1 with TRBJ2-3; TRBD2 might be the D (6 bases). In germline, CDR1 is SGHRS, CDR2 YFSETQ. The CDR3 length is 15 residues. The V end was cut by 1 base, the J end by 0 bases, with 9 bases between. The CDR3 DNA is TGCGCCAGCAGCTTGTACGGGACTAGCACAGATACGCAGTATTTT. Translating it yields CASSLYGTSTDTQYF. The entire variable domain, with the rest obtained from reference TRBV5-1 and TRBJ2-3, is as follows: KAGVTQTPRYLIKTRGQQVTLSCSPISGHRSVSWYQQTPGQGLQFLFEYFSETQRNKGNFPGRFSGRQFSNSRSEMNVSTLELGDSALYLCASSLYGTSTDTQYFGPGTRLTVL.

This clonotype was counted once. The chain joins TRBV12-3 or TRBV12-4 to TRBJ2-7; weak D call: TRBD1 (7 bases). The CDR3 is 14 amino acids. V lost 8 bases, J lost 2 bases, and 16 bases lay in between. The CDR3, as DNA: TGTGCCAGCGGATCAGGGGGGCAGACCTACGAGCAGTACTTC. Translated: CASGSGGQTYEQYF.

The genes are TRBV11-2 and TRBJ2-3; D is possibly TRBD1 or TRBD2 (5 bases each). Trimming stripped 2 bases from V and 1 base from J, with 22 bases between. From germline, CDR1 is SGHAT and CDR2 FQNNGV. This CDR3 has 19 residues. This CDR3 reads CASSLRDPSYRGRTDTQYF. The CDR3 nucleotides are TGTGCCAGCAGCTTAAGGGACCCGAGTTATCGAGGGCGCACAGATACGCAGTATTTT.

This clonotype was picked up a small number of times. The chain uses TRBV20-1 and TRBJ2-3, with D possibly matching TRBD2 (6 bases). CDR1 DFQATT and CDR2 SNEGSKA come from the germline V gene (reference sequence). Trimming removed 6 bases from V and 0 bases from J, with 10 bases in between. This CDR3 spans 13 amino acids. CDR3 nucleotide sequence: TGCAGTGCCCCTAGCGTTAGCACAGATACGCAGTATTTT. It yields the protein CSAPSVSTDTQYF.

The chain uses TRBV28 and TRBJ2-7; 8 bases match TRBD2. Germline trimming cut 5 bases from V and 6 bases from J; bases unmatched to any gene: 15. This CDR3 has 16 amino acids. Germline-derived CDR1 and CDR2 are MDHEN and SYDVKM. The CDR3 here is CASSKEGGLASIEQYF. Here the CDR3 DNA reads TGTGCCAGCAGTAAGGAGGGAGGACTAGCTTCTATCGAGCAGTACTTC.

Remarks on this clonotype: The junction shows a germline mismatch at one end, possibly a read error. The genes are TRBV5-4 and TRBJ1-2; D is ambiguous. The CDR3 has 14 amino acids. CDR1 SGHNT and CDR2 YYREEE come from the germline V gene (reference sequence). CDR3 DNA sequence: TGTGCCAGCACCTTGGAACTCAGTAACTATGGCTACACCTTC. This gives the protein CASTLELSNYGYTF.

In its sample, this clonotype was seen a few times. J is TRBJ2-3 and V is TRBV20-1; D is uncertain. The CDR3 has 13 amino acids. The germline gives CDR1 DFQATT, CDR2 SNEGSKA (reference sequence). With 5 bases removed from V and 4 bases from J, the gap between germline ends came to 13 bases. DNA of the CDR3: TGCAGTGCTGGACCCCCAGCACCAGATACGCAGTATTTT. Its translation: CSAGPPAPDTQYF.

The rearrangement joins TRBV20-1 to TRBJ1-2; TRBD1 aligns across 8 bases. The V gene's germline CDR1 is DFQATT and CDR2 SNEGSKA (reference sequence). J lost 1 base, V lost 5 bases, and 6 bases had no gene match. The CDR3 length is 14 residues. This CDR3 is CSADRDRNNYGYTF. DNA of the CDR3: TGCAGTGCTGACCGGGACAGGAATAACTATGGCTACACCTTC.

The J gene is TRBJ2-5, the V gene TRBV11-3; TRBD2 might be the D (6 bases). Germline assignment: CDR1 SGHNT and CDR2 YENEEA. The ends were cut back, 1 base at V and 5 bases at J, with 11 bases in the middle. The CDR3 totals 14 residues. Here the CDR3 reads CASSLVTGDETQYF. As DNA, the CDR3 is TGTGCCAGCAGCTTAGTAACGGGGGATGAGACCCAGTACTTC.

The CDR3 nucleotides read TGTGCCAGCAGCTTAATAGCTGAGGGGGAGGGATCACCCCTCCACTTT. This codes for CASSLIAEGEGSPLHF. This chain joins TRBV7-6 and TRBJ1-6, with D possibly being TRBD1 (6 bases). Trimming pared 2 bases from V and 10 bases from J, leaving 18 bases between. The CDR3 is 16 residues long. CDR1 and CDR2 from the germline V gene are SGHVS and FNYEAQ.

V is TRBV27 and J is TRBJ2-6; the D gene is possibly TRBD1 (6 bases). The germline CDR1 and CDR2 sequences are MNHEY and SMNVEV (reference sequence). Trimming stripped 3 bases from V and 0 bases from J, with 15 bases between. This CDR3 comprises 18 residues. DNA for the CDR3: TGTGCCAGCAGTTTCCTTGGGGGCAGACTCTCTGGGGCCAACGTCCTGACTTTC. Encoded protein: CASSFLGGRLSGANVLTF.

This clonotype was counted ten times or more. The V and J genes are TRBV20-1 and TRBJ2-3; a weak D match, TRBD1 (7 bases). The germline gives CDR1 DFQATT, CDR2 SNEGSKA (reference sequence). The length of the CDR3 is 15 residues. V dropped 3 bases and J dropped 4 bases, with 17 bases sitting between them. The CDR3 DNA sequence: TGCAGTGCTAGGCCGCGGGACAGAGGAGCAGATACGCAGTATTTT. Its translation is CSARPRDRGADTQYF.

About this clonotype: Germline is not matched at one junction end, which may reflect a read error. CDR3 nucleotide sequence: TGTGCCAGCAGTTACTCGAGGGGGAGCACAGATGCGCAGTATTTT. Protein sequence: CASSYSRGSTDAQYF. V is TRBV6-5 and J is TRBJ2-3, with D maybe TRBD1 (6 bases). The V gene's germline CDR1 is MNHEY and CDR2 SVGAGI. The CDR3 consists of 15 residues.

V gene TRBV12-3 or TRBV12-4 combines with J gene TRBJ2-1, with D maybe TRBD1 (7 bases). V gave up 10 bases and J gave up 7 bases, with 23 bases separating them. The CDR3 sequence is 15 residues long. CDR3 loop: CAKGGGEVVRNEQFF. The CDR3 nucleotides are TGTGCCAAAGGGGGCGGGGAGGTTGTGAGGAATGAGCAGTTCTTC.

The chain employs TRBV24-1 and TRBJ2-1; D is possibly TRBD1 (6 bases). V dropped 5 bases and J dropped 1 base, with 14 bases sitting between them. The CDR3 is made up of 16 amino acids. CDR1 and CDR2 from the germline V gene are KGHDR and SFDVKD. CDR3 region: CATSAPDGTSYNEQFF. The CDR3 DNA follows: TGTGCCACCAGTGCCCCTGATGGGACATCCTACAATGAGCAGTTCTTC.

This sequence joins TRBV20-1 and TRBJ2-5; D perhaps matches TRBD1 (5 bases). This CDR3 is built from 13 residues. The V end lost 5 bases, the J end lost 5 bases, and 15 bases lay between the germline ends. CDR1 is DFQATT, CDR2 SNEGSKA, per germline (reference sequence). The CDR3 bases are TGCAGTGCTCGCTCTTTGCAGGGTGAGACCCAGTACTTC. Translating gives CSARSLQGETQYF.

The sample holds a few counts of this clonotype. The chain has TRBV7-9 and TRBJ2-2, with TRBD2 identical over 7 bases. CDR3 length: 14 amino acids. Germline CDR1 SEHNR, CDR2 FQNEAQ (reference sequence). V lost 4 bases and J lost 6; bases outside the gene matches: 5. The CDR3 region has the DNA TGTGCCAGCAGCTCGAGACTAGCCCCCGGGGAGCTGTTTTTT. Translation: CASSSRLAPGELFF.